This T cell receptor beta chain was obtained from a study of T cells in Graves' hyperthyroidism and ophthalmopathy. Graves' hyperthyroidism was deemed stable given no ophthalmopathy progression within 18 months. The PBMCs were sourced from fresh peripheral blood (about 10 ml). Researchers amplified the TCR beta CDR3 regions from RNA transcripts. HTBI primers were used for first-round RT-PCR of the TCR CDR3. Using its own MiXCR run on the multiplex PCR reads, TCRdb lists one record per CDR3 protein. The sample consists of hundreds of thousands of distinct CDR3 sequences, approximately 40% of them appearing once. Of note for this clonotype: The antigen is undetermined.

Study observations and caveats: Ophthalmopathy was model-predicted a median 6.5 months pre-onset.

Sample: blood. The sequence derives from a man younger than 35 with Graves' hyperthyroidism.

Here the CDR3 reads CASSPAGGLGDEKLFF. CDR3 coding DNA: TGTGCCAGCAGCCCCGCAGGGGGGCTTGGAGATGAAAAACTGTTTTTT. The chain recombines TRBV7-2 with TRBJ1-4; 7 bases align to TRBD1. CDR1 SGHTA and CDR2 FQGNSA come from the germline V gene. The CDR3 sequence is 16 residues long. Trimming took 5 bases from V and 6 from J; bases not matched to a gene: 12.